This TCR beta chain was retrieved from a study of response to subunit inactivated influenza vaccine. A single record per CDR3 protein comes from TCRdb applying MiXCR to the RT-PCR reads. The sample yields more than 450,000 distinct CDR3 sequences, around 8% seen once. Points on this clonotype: Its antigen remains unknown.

The CDR3 consists of 19 residues. V was clipped by 0 bases and J by 1 base; unmatched bases: 11. Germline V gene data show CDR1 as KGHSH and CDR2 as LQKENI. General study results and limits: With each seasonal influenza vaccination, the authors suggested, few new T cells are recruited.

Sequenced material: PBMCs from blood, taken roughly 24 months after vaccination. This receptor was taken from a man in his fifties or sixties who received an inactivated influenza vaccine. This chain links TRBV18 with TRBJ2-5; TRBD2 matches 10 bases. The CDR3 loop is CASSPPAVSGRLGQETQYF. In nucleotides, the CDR3 is TGTGCCAGCTCACCACCGGCGGTTAGCGGGAGGTTGGGCCAAGAGACCCAGTACTTC. The variable domain in full, with the rest retrieved from reference TRBV18 and TRBJ2-5, is NAGVMQNPRHLVRRRGQEARLRCSPMKGHSHVYWYRQLPEEGLKFMVYLQKENIIDESGMPKERFSAEFPKEGPSILRIQQVVRGDSAAYFCASSPPAVSGRLGQETQYFGPGTRLLVL.